Listed below are T cell receptor beta chains from one sample, sequenced in a study of T cells in Graves' hyperthyroidism and ophthalmopathy. TCRdb ran MiXCR on the multiplex PCR reads and lists one entry per CDR3 protein. Of hundreds of thousands of distinct CDR3 sequences listed, just under 45% are singletons. Sequencing used peripheral blood or thyroid tissue (not recorded which). All receptors come from an adult man with Graves' disease, either hyperthyroidism or ophthalmopathy (not recorded which). CDR3s include the opening cysteine and the closing phenylalanine or tryptophan. A D gene is named only where the DNA matches it firmly. Rows give clone size only sometimes, using once, few, many, or a class for an expanded clone.

size	length	D	V	J	DNA	CDR3
-	19	-	TRBV24-1	TRBJ2-6	TGTGCCACCAGTGATTCGTGGGACGGGGAATCGCTGATGGCCAACGTCCTGACTTTC	CATSDSWDGESLMANVLTF
-	14	-	TRBV29-1	TRBJ1-1	TGCAGCGTTGCAGGGTGGGGAGTGAACACTGAAGCTTTCTTT	CSVAGWGVNTEAFF
few	15	-	TRBV10-3	TRBJ1-1	TGTGCCATCAGTCAATTTTCCCAGGGACCCCGTGAAGCTTTCTTT	CAISQFSQGPREAFF
once	13	TRBD1	TRBV7-8	TRBJ1-5	TGTGCAGCGTCCGGGACAGGGGGTCAGCCCCAGCATTTT	CAASGTGGQPQHF
-	14	-	TRBV19	TRBJ1-3	TGTGCCAGTATGGGCAGGGCGACTGGAAACACCATATATTTT	CASMGRATGNTIYF
-	18	-	TRBV12-3/TRBV12-4	TRBJ1-6	TGTGCCAGCAGCGCGGCCCTAACTGGGAGCTCCTATAATTCACCCCTCCACTTT	CASSAALTGSSYNSPLHF
-	13	TRBD1	TRBV6-1	TRBJ1-2	TGTGCCAGCAGCGCCCCGACAGGGGGTGGCTACACCTTC	CASSAPTGGGYTF
-	12	-	TRBV20-1	TRBJ2-2	TGCAGTGCTAGACCCCCCGGCGGGGAGCTGTTTTTT	CSARPPGGELFF
-	16	TRBD1	TRBV25-1	TRBJ1-2	TGTGCCAGCAGCGCCTCCGGGGACAGGGGTAACTATGGCTACACCTTC	CASSASGDRGNYGYTF
-	12	-	TRBV29-1	TRBJ2-7	TGCAGCGTTGGCCGCACCCTCTACGAGCAGTACTTC	CSVGRTLYEQYF
-	14	-	TRBV2	TRBJ1-1	TGTGCCAGCAGTCTGGGACAAGGGGGTCCCGGAGCTTTCTTT	CASSLGQGGPGAFF
many	14	TRBD1	TRBV19	TRBJ1-5	TGTGCCAGTAGTCTCCGGGACAGGGATCAGCCCCAGCATTTT	CASSLRDRDQPQHF
-	12	TRBD1	TRBV20-1	TRBJ1-6	TGCAGTGCGGGAGCGGACAGGGAGGCCCTCCACTTT	CSAGADREALHF
few	14	-	TRBV6-6	TRBJ1-5	TGTGCCAGCAGTCGAACAGACATCAATCAGCCCCAGCATTTT	CASSRTDINQPQHF
-	14	TRBD1	TRBV6-1	TRBJ1-1	TGTGCCAGCAGTGCCCGGGACAGGCAGATAGAAGCTTTCTTT	CASSARDRQIEAFF
-	15	TRBD1	TRBV7-2	TRBJ2-2	TGTGCCAGCAGCCAGCGATCACAGGGGGCTGTGGAGCTGTTTTTT	CASSQRSQGAVELFF
-	14	-	TRBV29-1	TRBJ1-3	TGCAGCCAACATGACATTTCATCGGGAAACACCATATATTTT	CSQHDISSGNTIYF
-	15	TRBD1	TRBV10-3	TRBJ1-2	TGTGCCATCCGTGACACTTCCAGGGGGGACTATGGCTACACCTTC	CAIRDTSRGDYGYTF
-	16	TRBD1	TRBV7-8	TRBJ1-2	TGTGCCAGCAGCTTATCCCTGGACAGGGGCCGGTATGGCTACACCTTC	CASSLSLDRGRYGYTF
many	12	-	TRBV20-1	TRBJ2-2	TGCAGTGCTCAACAGGGCTTCGGGGAGCTGTTTTTT	CSAQQGFGELFF
few	15	TRBD1	TRBV2	TRBJ1-2	TGTGCCAGCAGGCAGGGGACAGGGGTGGCCGGCGGCTACACCTTC	CASRQGTGVAGGYTF
-	13	TRBD1	TRBV10-3	TRBJ1-4	TGTGCCATCAGTGACGGACAGGGTGAAAAACTGTTTTTT	CAISDGQGEKLFF
many	18	TRBD1	TRBV10-3	TRBJ2-7	TGTGCCATCAGCGGTCCGCCGGGACAGGGTGATTCTGGCGACGAGCAGTACTTC	CAISGPPGQGDSGDEQYF
-	15	-	TRBV20-1	TRBJ1-4	TGCAGTGCTAGAGGTTCAGGGCTGGGTGCTGAAAAACTGTTTTTT	CSARGSGLGAEKLFF
-	16	TRBD1	TRBV6-1	TRBJ2-7	TGTGTCAGCTCACCAGCGGGGGACAGGGGAACCTACGAGCAGTACTTC	CVSSPAGDRGTYEQYF
-	14	TRBD1	TRBV7-9	TRBJ1-2	TGTGCCAGCTCAGAGGGACAGGAAAACTATGGCTACACCTTC	CASSEGQENYGYTF
few	16	-	TRBV7-9	TRBJ1-1	TGTGCCAGCAGCAAAGGATCTTTTCGGGGAGCCGCTGAAGCTTTCTTT	CASSKGSFRGAAEAFF
few	15	TRBD1	TRBV20-1	TRBJ1-5	TGCAGTGCCAAGACAGGGGGCGCGGGCAATCAGCCCCAGCATTTT	CSAKTGGAGNQPQHF
-	17	-	TRBV9	TRBJ1-2	TGTGCCAGCAGCGAATTGCCGGGGGGGGCTAATAACTATGGCTACACCTTC	CASSELPGGANNYGYTF
few	13	-	TRBV12-3/TRBV12-4	TRBJ1-1	TGTGCCAGCAGTCCCGGACAGATCACTGAAGCTTTCTTT	CASSPGQITEAFF
few	12	-	TRBV7-2	TRBJ1-1	TGTGCCAGCAGCTTAGGGACACCTGAAGCTTTCTTT	CASSLGTPEAFF
few	14	TRBD1	TRBV20-1	TRBJ1-4	TGCAGTGCTAGAGGACAGGGAGGGGGTGAAAAACTGTTTTTT	CSARGQGGGEKLFF
many	15	-	TRBV11-2	TRBJ1-2	TGTGCCAGCAGCTTAGATCGCACACCCCTGGGTGGCTACACCTTC	CASSLDRTPLGGYTF
-	16	TRBD1	TRBV7-9	TRBJ2-2	TGTGCCAGCAGTGTGGCTACAGGGGGCTGGGGCGGGGAGCTGTTTTTT	CASSVATGGWGGELFF
few	15	-	TRBV12-3/TRBV12-4	TRBJ1-1	TGTGCCAGCATAGCGTCGGACGGCGAGAACACTGAAGCTTTCTTT	CASIASDGENTEAFF
-	15	-	TRBV14	TRBJ1-2	TGTGCCAGCAGCCAATTAAGCAGGTCCAACTATGGCTACACCTTC	CASSQLSRSNYGYTF
-	14	TRBD1	TRBV15	TRBJ1-2	TGTGCCACCAGCAGTGCCGGACAGGCCAGGGGCTACACCTTC	CATSSAGQARGYTF
-	13	-	TRBV19	TRBJ1-1	TGTGCCACCTCAGGCCCTCGGCGGACTGAAGCTTTCTTT	CATSGPRRTEAFF
-	14	-	TRBV5-1	TRBJ2-3	TGCGCCAGCAGCTTGGCGACTGGCACAGATACGCAGTATTTT	CASSLATGTDTQYF
-	13	TRBD2	TRBV20-1	TRBJ2-3	TGCAGTGTTCAGCGGGGGGGCACAGATACGCAGTATTTT	CSVQRGGTDTQYF
many	11	-	TRBV15	TRBJ1-5	TGTGCCACCAGCTCCGGACGGGACCGTAATTTT	CATSSGRDRNF